Here is one T cell receptor (beta chain) with its context. Its antigen is currently unknown. Germline V gives CDR1 LGHDT, CDR2 YNNKEL (reference sequence). The CDR3 is 14 amino acids. The V gene lost 1 base and the J gene lost 6 bases, with 11 bases spanning the gap. Unique molecular identifiers were incorporated during preparation of the TCRbeta library. TCRdb re-derived calls from the PCR reads in MiXCR, one entry per CDR3 protein. This sample has about a million distinct CDR3 sequences; roughly 29% occur once, and the top ten carry roughly 27%. This sample was included in a study of T-cell reconstitution after alpha-beta-depleted transplantation in children. Findings and caveats of the study: A year post-transplant, T-cell counts and diversity derived mostly from newly produced T cells.

The sequence derives from a boy younger than two who had a stem cell transplant for SCID, so the T cells may come from the graft donor. The chain links TRBV3-1 to TRBJ2-3; unclear D gene. The sequenced sample was PBMCs, mostly from graft donor cells, obtained 360 days after TCRalphabeta/CD19-depleted stem cell transplant. In DNA form, the CDR3 reads TGTGCCAGCAGCCAAGGAGTAGGCCCGGATACGCAGTATTTT. Translated: CASSQGVGPDTQYF.